The 3 T cell receptor delta chains presented below share a single source sample, sequenced in a study of Vδ1+ human thymocytes (dated by TCRdb to 2016 to 2018). General study outcomes and caveats: Thymic TRG and TRD repertoires appeared highly polyclonal with Gaussian CDR3 length distributions, unlike oligoclonal peripheral blood repertoires.

These receptors have no known antigen. The instrument was an Illumina MiSeq. RNA was isolated using the RNeasy mini kit, and reverse transcription was performed with Superscript III. Multiplex PCR was used to generate CDR3 amplicons, with pooled V-gene forward primers and a constant-region reverse primer carrying Illumina adaptor overhangs. In TCRdb, clones were called once more from the public reads by CATT, and rows of identical DNA were later combined. A total of 50,000 to 75,000 delta-chain clones appear in this sample, more than 13% of them only once. The biggest ten clones account for about 0.4% of the sample. Source material: Vdelta1+ gamma-delta thymocytes from the thymus. This specimen's cell subset or site label, per the study, means: FACS-sorted CD3+ TCRalphabeta- TCRVdelta1+ TCRVdelta2- thymocytes. Receptors originate from a girl under two years old who had congenital heart surgery.

The rearrangement uses TRDV1 and TRDJ1; D might be TRDD2 (6 bases). Germline V gene lookup returns CDR1 TSWWSYY and CDR2 QGS. The CDR3 runs 20 residues. The germline V and J ends were trimmed by 1 base and 0 bases, with 24 bases remaining between them. DNA of the CDR3: TGTGCTCTTGGGGAACGGGCCCTCCTACCAAGGATGGGCTACACCGATAAACTCATCTTT. It encodes CALGERALLPRMGYTDKLIF.

This clone was detected only a few times. The chain is built from TRDV1 and TRDJ1; 7 bases map to TRDD3. After removal of 1 base from V and 2 bases from J, the junction contained 10 bases not matched to a gene. The CDR3 runs 17 residues. CDR1 and CDR2 from the germline V gene are TSWWSYY and QGS. Here the CDR3 DNA reads TGTGCTCTTGGGGAACGGCCGTACTGGGGTTGGACCGATAAACTCATCTTT. Protein sequence: CALGERPYWGWTDKLIF.

Only a few counts were recorded for this clone. This chain connects TRDV1 to TRDJ1; D may be TRDD2 (5 bases). Germline CDR1 is TSWWSYY and CDR2 is QGS. V was cut by 6 bases and J by 1 base, with 24 bases left in between. This CDR3 is 18 amino acids long. The DNA for the CDR3 is TGTGCTCTTGGTCGAATTTCCTCCCAGTACTCATTCACCGATAAACTCATCTTT. Protein product: CALGRISSQYSFTDKLIF.